This T cell receptor (beta chain) is drawn from a study of T cells in Graves' hyperthyroidism and ophthalmopathy. RNA transcripts yielded amplified TCR beta CDR3 regions. Carried out on the TCR CDR3, a first-round RT-PCR used the HTBI primer set. TCRdb re-called the multiplex PCR reads with MiXCR, one entry per CDR3 protein. The sample has about 360,000 distinct CDR3 sequences, roughly an eighth seen once. This clonotype occurred many times. This CDR3 has 12 amino acids. Trimming removed 5 bases from V and 8 bases from J, with 12 bases in between. Per the germline V gene, CDR1 is SGHAT and CDR2 is FQNNGV.

This chain connects TRBV11-2 to TRBJ1-2, with a possible D match to TRBD1 (5 bases). Sample: blood. The TCR was taken from a woman aged 18-29 years with Graves' hyperthyroidism. CDR3 in amino acids: CASSAGLLGYTF. The CDR3 DNA is TGTGCCAGCAGCGCAGGGTTGCTGGGCTACACCTTC.